This T cell receptor beta chain is drawn from a study of Graves' ophthalmopathy and Graves' hyperthyroidism. Study findings and constraints: Both an approximately 69% sensitivity and an approximately 77% specificity characterized the model's predictions of ophthalmopathy progression.

Moderate-to-severe activity, CAS ≥3, NOSPECS ≥4 and duration under 3 months were recorded for donors with ophthalmopathy. RNA transcripts yielded amplified TCR beta CDR3 regions. The authors performed first-round RT-PCR with HTBI primers and then a second-round multiplex PCR. TCRdb reprocessed the multiplex PCR reads with MiXCR, giving one entry per CDR3 protein. The table records 52,000 or so distinct CDR3 sequences, approximately 45% of them present only once. As regards this clonotype: Its cognate antigen is unknown. This CDR3 is missing its conserved last phenylalanine or tryptophan, likely due to a read error. The DNA is omitted, as the CDR3 cannot be located on it reliably, and the CDR3 follows TCRdb's listing.

Germline V gives CDR1 SGDLS, CDR2 YYNGEE. The CDR3 spans 10 residues, counting both ends. The genes are TRBV9 and TRBJ1-2; the table assigns TRBD1, which was not confirmed against the DNA. Source material: peripheral blood. The receptor's source is an adult woman with Graves' ophthalmopathy. CDR3 protein: CASKTGWDTL.